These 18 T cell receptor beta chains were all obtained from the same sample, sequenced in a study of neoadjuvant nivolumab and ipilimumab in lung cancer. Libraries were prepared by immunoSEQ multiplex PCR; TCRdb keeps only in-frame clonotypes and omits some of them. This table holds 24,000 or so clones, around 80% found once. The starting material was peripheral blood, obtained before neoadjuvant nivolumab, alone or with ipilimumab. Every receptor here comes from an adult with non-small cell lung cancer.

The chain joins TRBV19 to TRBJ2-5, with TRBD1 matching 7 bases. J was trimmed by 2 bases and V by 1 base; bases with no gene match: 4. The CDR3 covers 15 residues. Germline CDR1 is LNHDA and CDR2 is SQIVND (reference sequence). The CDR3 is CASSIGTGQQETQYF. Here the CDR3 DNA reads TGTGCCAGTAGTATAGGGACAGGTCAACAAGAGACCCAGTACTTC.

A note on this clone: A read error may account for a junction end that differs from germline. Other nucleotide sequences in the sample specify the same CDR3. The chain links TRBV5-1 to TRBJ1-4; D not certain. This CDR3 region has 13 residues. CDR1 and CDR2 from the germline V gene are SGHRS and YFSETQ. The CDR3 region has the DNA TGCGCTAGCAGCTTAGGAAGGGCTGAAAAACTGTTTTTT. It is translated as CASSLGRAEKLFF.

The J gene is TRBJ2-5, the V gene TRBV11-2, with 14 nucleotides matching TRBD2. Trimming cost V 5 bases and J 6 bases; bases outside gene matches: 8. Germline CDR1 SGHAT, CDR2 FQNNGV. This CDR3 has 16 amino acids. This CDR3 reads CASSPPTSGGAKTQYF. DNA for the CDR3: TGTGCCAGCAGCCCACCGACTAGCGGGGGGGCCAAGACCCAGTACTTC.

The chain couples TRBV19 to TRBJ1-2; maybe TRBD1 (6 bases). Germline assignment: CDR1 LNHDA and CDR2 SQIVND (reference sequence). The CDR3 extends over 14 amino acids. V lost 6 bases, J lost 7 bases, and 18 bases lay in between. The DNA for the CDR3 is TGTGCCAGTAGCACAACAGGGATACTAGTTGGCTACACCTTC. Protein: CASSTTGILVGYTF. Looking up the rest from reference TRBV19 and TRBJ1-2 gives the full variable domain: DGGITQSPKYLFRKEGQNVTLSCEQNLNHDAMYWYRQDPGQGLRLIYYSQIVNDFQKGDIAEGYSVSREKKESFPLTVTSAQKNPTAFYLCASSTTGILVGYTFGSGTRLTVV.

The CDR3 nucleotides read TGTGCCAGCAGCCCTTTGGACAGGGAGAACACTGAAGCTTTCTTT. It encodes CASSPLDRENTEAFF. This chain uses TRBV13 with TRBJ1-1, with 8 nucleotides matching TRBD1. The CDR3 extends over 15 amino acids. Germline assignment: CDR1 PRHDT and CDR2 FYEKMQ (reference sequence). Trimming removed 5 bases from V and 1 base from J; junction bases left unmatched: 6.

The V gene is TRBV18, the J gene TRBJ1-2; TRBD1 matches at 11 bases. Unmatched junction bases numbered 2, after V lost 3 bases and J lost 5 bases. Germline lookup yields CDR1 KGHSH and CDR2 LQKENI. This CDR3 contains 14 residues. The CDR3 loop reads CASSPGTGGYGYTF. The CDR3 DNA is TGTGCCAGCTCACCGGGGACAGGGGGATATGGCTACACCTTC.

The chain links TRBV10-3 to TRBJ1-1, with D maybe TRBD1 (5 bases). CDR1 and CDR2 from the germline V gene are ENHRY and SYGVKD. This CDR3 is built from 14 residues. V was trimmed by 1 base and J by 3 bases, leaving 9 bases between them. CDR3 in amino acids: CAISEFWGDTEAFF. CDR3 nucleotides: TGTGCCATCAGTGAGTTCTGGGGGGACACTGAAGCTTTCTTT.

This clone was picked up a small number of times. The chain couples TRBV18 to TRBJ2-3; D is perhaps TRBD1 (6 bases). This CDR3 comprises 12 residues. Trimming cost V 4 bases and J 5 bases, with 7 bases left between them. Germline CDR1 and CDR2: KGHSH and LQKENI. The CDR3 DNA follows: TGTGCCAGCTCACGAGGGGGAGATACGCAGTATTTT. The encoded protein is CASSRGGDTQYF.

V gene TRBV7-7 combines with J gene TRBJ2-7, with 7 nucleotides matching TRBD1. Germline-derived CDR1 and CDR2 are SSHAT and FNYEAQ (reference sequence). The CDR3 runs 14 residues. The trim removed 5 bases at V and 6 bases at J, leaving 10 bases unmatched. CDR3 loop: CASSSDRESGEQYF. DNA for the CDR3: TGTGCCAGCAGCAGTGACAGGGAATCGGGCGAGCAGTACTTC.

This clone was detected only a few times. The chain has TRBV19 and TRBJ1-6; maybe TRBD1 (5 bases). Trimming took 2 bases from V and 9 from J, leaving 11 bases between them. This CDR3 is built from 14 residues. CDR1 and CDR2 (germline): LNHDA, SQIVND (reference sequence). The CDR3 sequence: CASSISTGLSPLHF. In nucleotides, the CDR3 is TGTGCCAGTAGTATATCGACGGGACTTTCACCCCTCCACTTT.

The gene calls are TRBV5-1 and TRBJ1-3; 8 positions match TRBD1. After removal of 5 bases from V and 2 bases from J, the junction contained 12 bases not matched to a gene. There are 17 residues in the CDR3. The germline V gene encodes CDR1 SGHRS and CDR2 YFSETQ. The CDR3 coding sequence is TGCGCCAGCAGTTCACAACAGGGGGGGGCGACTGGAAACACCATATATTTT. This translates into CASSSQQGGATGNTIYF.

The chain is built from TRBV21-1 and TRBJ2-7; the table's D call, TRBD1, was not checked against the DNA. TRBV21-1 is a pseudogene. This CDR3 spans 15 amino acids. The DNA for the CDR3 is TGTGCCAGCAGCAAGGGACAGGGGGCTTCCTACGAGCAGTACTTC. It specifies CASSKGQGASYEQYF.

The DNA of the CDR3 is TGTGCCAGCAGCGCTGTAAAAGTGGCAGTGGGGAACACTGAAGCTTTCTTT. This gives the protein CASSAVKVAVGNTEAFF. The genes are TRBV11-2 and TRBJ1-1; D gene ambiguous. Germline V gene lookup returns CDR1 SGHAT and CDR2 FQNNGV. V lost 5 bases and J 1 base, leaving 20 bases between the germline ends. The CDR3 loop spans 17 amino acids.

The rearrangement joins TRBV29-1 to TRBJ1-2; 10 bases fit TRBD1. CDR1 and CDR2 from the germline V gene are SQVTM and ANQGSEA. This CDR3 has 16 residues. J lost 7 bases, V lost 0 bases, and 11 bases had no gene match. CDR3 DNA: TGCAGCGTTGAAGACGGTAGGAGACAGGGGGCTTTTGGCTACACCTTC. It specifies CSVEDGRRQGAFGYTF.

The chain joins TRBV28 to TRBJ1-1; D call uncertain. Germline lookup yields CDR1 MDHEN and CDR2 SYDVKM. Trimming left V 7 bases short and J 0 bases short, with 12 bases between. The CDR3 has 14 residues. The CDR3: CASTWRDMNTEAFF. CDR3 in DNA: TGTGCCAGCACCTGGCGCGACATGAACACTGAAGCTTTCTTT.

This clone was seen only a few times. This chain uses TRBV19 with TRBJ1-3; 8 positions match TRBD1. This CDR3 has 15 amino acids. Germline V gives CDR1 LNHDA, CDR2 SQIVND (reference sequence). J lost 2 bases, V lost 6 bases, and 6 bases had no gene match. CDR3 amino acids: CASSTDRVPGNTIYF. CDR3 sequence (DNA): TGTGCCAGTAGCACGGACAGGGTCCCTGGAAACACCATATATTTT.

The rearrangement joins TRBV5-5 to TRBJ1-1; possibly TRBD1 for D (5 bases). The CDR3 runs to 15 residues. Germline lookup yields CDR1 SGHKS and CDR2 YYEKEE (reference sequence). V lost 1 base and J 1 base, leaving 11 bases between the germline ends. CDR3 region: CASSLIWQGNTEAFF. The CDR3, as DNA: TGTGCCAGCAGCTTGATCTGGCAGGGGAACACTGAAGCTTTCTTT.

CDR3 loop: CASSPGTGVESSPLHF. As DNA, the CDR3 is TGCGCCAGCAGCCCGGGGACTGGGGTAGAGAGTTCACCCCTCCACTTT. The chain is built from TRBV5-1 and TRBJ1-6; weak D call: TRBD1 (5 bases). V was shortened by 4 bases and J by 9 bases, with 20 bases between the two germline ends. Germline V lookup: CDR1 SGHRS, CDR2 YFSETQ. CDR3 length: 16 amino acids.